These 32 T cell receptor beta chains came from one sample sequenced in a study of shared clonotypes between healthy human individuals. Only in-frame clones appear in the TCRdb table, and some are missing; sequencing was by immunoSEQ multiplex PCR. The table has roughly 500,000 clones, more than 65% seen once. The sequencing input was PBMCs. Receptors were obtained from a woman in her forties in good health. Some clones in this sample may be carry-over from other donors' samples.

As regards this clone: With only one base between it and a far larger clone, this is likely a read error. The J gene is TRBJ2-7, the V gene TRBV30; 8 bases fit TRBD1. V dropped 1 base and J dropped 5; count of bases not matched to a gene: 4. Germline CDR1 reads GTSNPN; CDR2 reads SVGIG (reference sequence). The CDR3 runs to 13 residues. The CDR3 coding sequence is TGTGCCTGGAGTGGACAGGGGTTGAACGAGCAGTACTTC. Its protein is CAWSGQGLNEQYF.

V usage is TRBV5-1 and J usage is TRBJ1-1; D not resolved. With 0 bases removed from V and 0 bases from J, the gap between germline ends came to 9 bases. The length of the CDR3 is 15 residues. Germline values: CDR1 SGHRS, CDR2 YFSETQ. The CDR3 loop reads CASSLALSLNTEAFF. The CDR3 DNA reads TGCGCCAGCAGCTTGGCTCTATCATTGAACACTGAAGCTTTCTTT.

The genes are TRBV5-1 and TRBJ2-5; D possibly matches TRBD1 or TRBD2 (5 bases each). The CDR3 covers 14 residues. Germline CDR1 is SGHRS and CDR2 is YFSETQ. The germline V and J ends were trimmed by 1 base and 1 base, with 8 bases remaining between them. This chain's CDR3 is CASSLLGVQETQYF. DNA for the CDR3: TGCGCCAGCAGCTTGCTGGGGGTCCAAGAGACCCAGTACTTC. Drawing the rest from reference TRBV5-1 and TRBJ2-5, the complete variable domain is KAGVTQTPRYLIKTRGQQVTLSCSPISGHRSVSWYQQTPGQGLQFLFEYFSETQRNKGNFPGRFSGRQFSNSRSEMNVSTLELGDSALYLCASSLLGVQETQYFGPGTRLLVL.

This clone was observed many times. V is TRBV28 and J is TRBJ1-5, with D unresolved. Germline assignment: CDR1 MDHEN and CDR2 SYDVKM. V dropped 5 bases and J dropped 5 bases, with 16 bases sitting between them. The CDR3 runs 15 residues. The CDR3 sequence: CASSPPKGGDQPQHF. The CDR3 bases are TGTGCCAGCAGTCCCCCCAAGGGTGGGGATCAGCCCCAGCATTTT.

The chain employs TRBV7-2 and TRBJ1-3; the match to TRBD1 covers 7 bases. Per germline, CDR1 SGHTA and CDR2 FQGNSA. The CDR3 is 15 residues long. V lost 5 bases to trimming and J lost 3 bases; unmatched junction nucleotides: 7. The CDR3 loop is CASSQGGWLGNTIYF. DNA of the CDR3: TGTGCCAGCAGCCAGGGGGGGTGGCTTGGAAACACCATATATTTT.

About this clone: Being one base from a much bigger clone, this may be a read error. The chain employs TRBV18 and TRBJ2-5; D is undetermined. Germline loops: CDR1 KGHSH, CDR2 LQKENI. The CDR3 consists of 18 residues. In DNA, the CDR3 is TGTGCCAGCTTACCAGCAACTCATAGACCGGCCCTACAAGAGACCCAGTACTTC. It codes for CASLPATHRPALQETQYF. The full variable domain, with the rest looked up from reference TRBV18 and TRBJ2-5, is NAGVMQNPRHLVRRRGQEARLRCSPMKGHSHVYWYRQLPEEGLKFMVYLQKENIIDESGMPKERFSAEFPKEGPSILRIQQVVRGDSAAYFCASLPATHRPALQETQYFGPGTRLLVL.

This rearrangement joins TRBV4-1 to TRBJ2-1, with 10 bases identical to TRBD2. With V trimmed by 1 base and J by 0 bases, 0 bases remained unmatched. The CDR3 loop spans 16 amino acids. Germline lookup yields CDR1 MGHRA and CDR2 YSYEKL. CDR3: CASSQGLAGSYNEQFF. In DNA, the CDR3 is TGCGCCAGCAGCCAAGGACTAGCGGGCTCCTACAATGAGCAGTTCTTC.

This clone is a singleton in its sample. The J gene is TRBJ2-5, the V gene TRBV27; 10 nucleotides align to TRBD2. Trimming took 2 bases from V and 4 from J; bases not matched to a gene: 7. The CDR3 is made up of 16 amino acids. Germline CDR1 MNHEY, CDR2 SMNVEV (reference sequence). The CDR3 spells CASSLGSGRASETQYF. CDR3 nucleotides: TGTGCCAGCAGTTTAGGGAGCGGGAGGGCCTCAGAGACCCAGTACTTC.

A note on this clone: Since a far larger clone is one base different, this is likely a read error. Other DNA sequences in this sample translate to the same CDR3. The chain carries TRBV28 and TRBJ2-7, with D maybe TRBD2 (5 bases). CDR3 size: 15 residues. Looked up from germline, CDR1 is MDHEN and CDR2 is SYDVKM. Written as DNA, the CDR3 is TGTGCCAGCAGTTTTAATCGGGGTATGACCTATGAGCAGTACTTC. Translation gives CASSFNRGMTYEQYF. Combining the CDR3 with reference TRBV28 and TRBJ2-7 gives the whole variable domain DVKVTQSSRYLVKRTGEKVFLECVQDMDHENMFWYRQDPGLGLRLIYFSYDVKMKEKGDIPEGYSVSREKKERFSLILESASTNQTSMYLCASSFNRGMTYEQYFGPGTRLTVT.

V gene TRBV5-1 combines with J gene TRBJ1-1; possibly TRBD1 for D (5 bases). Germline V gene data show CDR1 as SGHRS and CDR2 as YFSETQ. This CDR3 region has 15 residues. V was shortened by 0 bases and J by 4 bases, with 13 bases between the two germline ends. The CDR3 DNA reads as TGCGCCAGCAGCTTGGACTTGGTGGGGGGCACTGAAGCTTTCTTT. Protein sequence: CASSLDLVGGTEAFF.

The genes are TRBV6-6 and TRBJ2-1, with 11 bases aligning to TRBD2. The germline V gene encodes CDR1 MNHNY and CDR2 SVGAGI (reference sequence). CDR3 length: 13 amino acids. Trimming removed 11 bases from V and 8 bases from J; junction bases left unmatched: 8. For the CDR3, the DNA is TGTGCCGGAACTAGCGGGAGCGTCGATGAGCAGTTCTTC. This encodes CAGTSGSVDEQFF.

The gene calls are TRBV19 and TRBJ1-1; D gene uncertain. Germline V gene lookup returns CDR1 LNHDA and CDR2 SQIVND (reference sequence). This CDR3 has 15 residues. The V and J ends lost 5 bases and 0 bases respectively, with 13 bases between them. CDR3 sequence: CASSHPGGVNTEAFF. CDR3 DNA: TGTGCCAGTAGTCACCCAGGTGGGGTGAACACTGAAGCTTTCTTT.

This clone was recorded at least ten times. Other nucleotide sequences in the sample specify the same CDR3. This chain joins TRBV2 and TRBJ2-2; D gene ambiguous. This CDR3 contains 14 residues. The V end was cut by 6 bases, the J end by 7 bases, with 15 bases between. Germline-derived CDR1 and CDR2 are SNHLY and FYNNEI. CDR3 amino acids: CASSSQMGIGELFF. CDR3 DNA: TGTGCCAGCAGCTCCCAAATGGGGATCGGGGAGCTGTTTTTT. The full variable domain, completed using reference TRBV2 and TRBJ2-2, is EPEVTQTPSHQVTQMGQEVILRCVPISNHLYFYWYRQILGQKVEFLVSFYNNEISEKSEIFDDQFSVERPDGSNFTLKIRSTKLEDSAMYFCASSSQMGIGELFFGEGSRLTVL.

The chain is built from TRBV7-6 and TRBJ1-5, with D possibly TRBD1 on 6 matching bases. Germline CDR1 and CDR2: SGHVS and FNYEAQ. Trimming shortened V by 5 bases and J by 6 bases, and 17 bases separated the two germline ends. The CDR3 loop spans 15 amino acids. The DNA for the CDR3 is TGTGCCAGCAGCCTGCGGGGGGGCCGGGTTCAGCCCCAGCATTTT. Translated: CASSLRGGRVQPQHF.

This clone appeared once. V and J are TRBV27 and TRBJ1-1, with D perhaps TRBD1 (6 bases). Trimming cost V 6 bases and J 4 bases, with 24 bases left between them. CDR1 MNHEY and CDR2 SMNVEV come from the germline V gene (reference sequence). The CDR3 length is 17 residues. The CDR3 spells CASRHLKGRGQSTEAFF. The CDR3 nucleotides read TGTGCCAGCAGACACCTGAAGGGCAGGGGCCAGAGCACTGAAGCTTTCTTT.

The J gene is TRBJ1-2, the V gene TRBV30; TRBD1 is a possible D gene (5 bases). The CDR3 spans 12 residues. In germline, CDR1 is GTSNPN, CDR2 SVGIG (reference sequence). Trimming cost V 5 bases and J 5 bases, with 12 bases left between them. CDR3 coding DNA: TGTGCCTGGGGGACTTATAAGTATGGCTACACCTTC. It translates to CAWGTYKYGYTF.

The chain is built from TRBV5-6 and TRBJ2-7; 9 bases are a match to TRBD2. The CDR3 loop spans 16 amino acids. With 0 bases clipped from V and 0 bases from J, the junction kept 4 bases outside the gene matches. Per germline, CDR1 SGHDT and CDR2 YYEEEE. In DNA form, the CDR3 reads TGTGCCAGCAGCTTGGGACTAGCGGACAGCTCCTACGAGCAGTACTTC. Translated, it gives CASSLGLADSSYEQYF.

A remark on this clone: A read error is likely here: a far larger clone is one base away. The identical CDR3 is also encoded by other nucleotide sequences in the sample. The chain has TRBV7-9 and TRBJ2-7; 9 bases agree with TRBD2. Per the germline V gene, CDR1 is SEHNR and CDR2 is FQNEAQ (reference sequence). The CDR3 is made up of 16 amino acids. The CDR3 sequence: CASSLVGLAGSYEQYF. CDR3 nucleotides: TGTGCCAGTAGCTTAGTGGGGCTAGCGGGATCCTACGAGCAGTACTTC. Based on the CDR3 plus reference TRBV7-9 and TRBJ2-7, the full variable domain is DTGVSQNPRHKITKRGQNVTFRCDPISEHNRLYWYRQTLGQGPEFLTYFQNEAQLEKSRLLSDRFSAERPKGSFSTLEIQRTEQGDSAMYLCASSLVGLAGSYEQYFGPGTRLTVT.

The chain uses TRBV27 and TRBJ2-3; D is unresolved. CDR3 length: 11 residues. The V and J ends lost 8 bases and 1 base respectively, with 4 bases between them. Germline lookup yields CDR1 MNHEY and CDR2 SMNVEV (reference sequence). This CDR3 is CASGGTDTQYF. The CDR3, as DNA: TGTGCCAGCGGCGGCACAGATACGCAGTATTTT.

There are a few counts of this clone. This same CDR3 is encoded by further DNA sequences in the sample. The chain recombines TRBV18 with TRBJ1-5; D gene unclear. Germline lookup yields CDR1 KGHSH and CDR2 LQKENI. CDR3 length equals 14 residues. Trimming shortened V by 4 bases and J by 0 bases, and 7 bases separated the two germline ends. This chain's CDR3 is CASSQGNSNQPQHF. Written as DNA, the CDR3 is TGTGCCAGCTCACAGGGCAATAGCAATCAGCCCCAGCATTTT. The whole variable domain, filled in from reference TRBV18 and TRBJ1-5, reads NAGVMQNPRHLVRRRGQEARLRCSPMKGHSHVYWYRQLPEEGLKFMVYLQKENIIDESGMPKERFSAEFPKEGPSILRIQQVVRGDSAAYFCASSQGNSNQPQHFGDGTRLSIL.

Remarks on this clone: A far larger clone is one nucleotide away, so this likely arose from a read error. The rearrangement uses TRBV28 and TRBJ2-2, with no clear D. CDR1 MDHEN and CDR2 SYDVKM come from the germline V gene. The CDR3 is made up of 13 amino acids. Trimming removed 7 bases from V and 5 bases from J, with 11 bases in between. The CDR3 region is CASTHGMTGELFF. The DNA of the CDR3 is TGTGCCAGCACCCATGGTATGACCGGGGAGCTGTTTTTT.

The chain's CDR3 is CATSRDRSQETQYF. In DNA form, the CDR3 reads TGTGCCACCAGCAGAGATAGGTCCCAAGAGACCCAGTACTTC. This chain connects TRBV15 to TRBJ2-5, with no clear D. The length of the CDR3 is 14 residues. V shed 0 bases and J shed 1 base, with 6 bases lying between them. CDR1 and CDR2 (germline): LNHNV, YYDKDF (reference sequence).

This clone was counted only a few times. The chain employs TRBV28 and TRBJ2-7, with D uncertain. Trimming pared 10 bases from V and 0 bases from J, leaving 10 bases between. Germline V gene data show CDR1 as MDHEN and CDR2 as SYDVKM. The CDR3 extends over 12 amino acids. The CDR3 sequence: CATLVSSYEQYF. In DNA form, the CDR3 reads TGTGCCACCCTCGTTAGCTCCTACGAGCAGTACTTC.

The rearrangement links TRBV28 to TRBJ1-1; the D gene is possibly TRBD1 (5 bases). CDR3 length equals 13 residues. The germline gives CDR1 MDHEN, CDR2 SYDVKM. Trimming cost V 5 bases and J 4 bases, with 11 bases left between them. The CDR3 sequence is CASSPIDSTEAFF. CDR3 nucleotide sequence: TGTGCCAGCAGTCCTATAGACAGCACTGAAGCTTTCTTT.

V and J are TRBV10-3 and TRBJ2-5, with a tentative D call TRBD1 (6 bases). This CDR3 has 12 amino acids. Germline V gene data show CDR1 as ENHRY and CDR2 as SYGVKD. V gave up 8 bases and J gave up 0 bases, with 7 bases separating them. CDR3 amino acids: CAIRDNQETQYF. In DNA, the CDR3 is TGTGCCATCCGGGACAACCAAGAGACCCAGTACTTC.

The chain carries TRBV19 and TRBJ2-1, with 10 bases identical to TRBD2. The J segment lost 9 bases and the V segment lost 1 base, leaving 6 bases of the junction unmatched. Germline assignment: CDR1 LNHDA and CDR2 SQIVND (reference sequence). The CDR3 contains 15 residues. The DNA for the CDR3 is TGTGCCAGTAGTATAGGGCTAGCGGGAGCTCTTGAGCAGTTCTTC. This gives the protein CASSIGLAGALEQFF.

With regard to this clone: This likely traces to a read error, being one base from a far larger clone. Other DNA sequences of this sample code for an identical CDR3. The chain combines TRBV4-1 with TRBJ2-1; a weak D match, TRBD2 (6 bases). This CDR3 is 13 amino acids long. Germline CDR1 MGHRA, CDR2 YSYEKL. Here the CDR3 reads CASSQAEAGKQFF. In DNA, the CDR3 is TGCGCCAGTAGCCAAGCGGAAGCGGGTAAGCAGTTCTTC.

The chain uses TRBV25-1 and TRBJ2-7, with TRBD1 matching over 9 bases. After removal of 6 bases from V and 4 bases from J, the junction contained 10 bases not matched to a gene. CDR1 MGHDK and CDR2 SYGVNS come from the germline V gene. CDR3 length: 15 amino acids. The CDR3 loop reads CASSPSRDRAYEQYF. CDR3 coding DNA: TGTGCCAGCAGCCCGAGCCGGGACAGGGCGTACGAGCAGTACTTC.

The chain joins TRBV2 to TRBJ2-7; no clear D. This CDR3 has 15 amino acids. The V and J ends lost 0 bases and 0 bases respectively, with 9 bases between them. Germline CDR1 SNHLY, CDR2 FYNNEI. The CDR3 protein is CASSEAWHNSYEQYF. In DNA form, the CDR3 reads TGTGCCAGCAGTGAAGCGTGGCACAACTCCTACGAGCAGTACTTC.

The CDR3 DNA reads as TGTGCCACCCTGGGACAGACGACCTACGAGCAGTACTTC. Residues: CATLGQTTYEQYF. The chain combines TRBV10-3 with TRBJ2-7; 7 bases match TRBD1. The trim removed 10 bases at V and 2 bases at J, leaving 8 bases unmatched. The V gene's germline CDR1 is ENHRY and CDR2 SYGVKD. The CDR3 has 13 residues.

V is TRBV5-1 and J is TRBJ1-1; 9 bases are shared with TRBD1. In germline, CDR1 is SGHRS, CDR2 YFSETQ. The CDR3 is made up of 14 amino acids. Germline trimming cut 3 bases from V and 5 bases from J; bases unmatched to any gene: 5. The CDR3 loop reads CASSSTDRGTEAFF. DNA of the CDR3: TGCGCCAGCAGCTCCACGGACAGGGGAACTGAAGCTTTCTTT.

The gene calls are TRBV7-2 and TRBJ2-3; perhaps TRBD1 as D (5 bases). This CDR3 is 14 amino acids long. With 2 bases removed from V and 6 bases from J, the gap between germline ends came to 12 bases. Germline CDR1 SGHTA, CDR2 FQGNSA. This CDR3 reads CASSLWGSLDTQYF. In DNA, the CDR3 is TGTGCCAGCAGCTTATGGGGCAGTCTTGATACGCAGTATTTT.